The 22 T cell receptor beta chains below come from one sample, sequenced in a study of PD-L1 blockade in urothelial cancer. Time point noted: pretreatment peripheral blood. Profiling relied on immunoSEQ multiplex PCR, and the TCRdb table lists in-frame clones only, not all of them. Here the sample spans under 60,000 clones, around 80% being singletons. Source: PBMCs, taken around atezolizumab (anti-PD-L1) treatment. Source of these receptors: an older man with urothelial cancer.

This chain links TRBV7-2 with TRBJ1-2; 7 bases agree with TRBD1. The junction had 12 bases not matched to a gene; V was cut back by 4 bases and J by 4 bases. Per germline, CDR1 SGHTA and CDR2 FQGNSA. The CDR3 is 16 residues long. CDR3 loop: CASSYHRGRFVYGYTF. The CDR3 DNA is TGTGCCAGCAGCTATCACAGGGGCCGGTTCGTCTATGGCTACACCTTC.

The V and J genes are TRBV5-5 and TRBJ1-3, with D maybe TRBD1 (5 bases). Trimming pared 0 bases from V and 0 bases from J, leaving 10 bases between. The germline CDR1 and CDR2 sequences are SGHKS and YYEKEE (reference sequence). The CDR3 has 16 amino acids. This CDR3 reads CASSLGQPNSGNTIYF. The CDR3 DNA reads TGTGCCAGCAGCTTGGGACAGCCGAACTCTGGAAACACCATATATTTT.

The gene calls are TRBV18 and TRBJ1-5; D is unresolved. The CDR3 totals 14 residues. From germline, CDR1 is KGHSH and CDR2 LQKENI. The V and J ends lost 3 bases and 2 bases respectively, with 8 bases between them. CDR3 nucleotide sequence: TGTGCCAGCTCACCCCGGGAGGGCAATCAGCCCCAGCATTTT. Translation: CASSPREGNQPQHF.

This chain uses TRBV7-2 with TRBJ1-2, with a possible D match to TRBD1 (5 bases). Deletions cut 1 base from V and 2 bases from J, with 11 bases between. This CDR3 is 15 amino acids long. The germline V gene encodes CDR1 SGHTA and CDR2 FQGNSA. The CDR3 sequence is CASSLVSTENYGYTF. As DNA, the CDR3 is TGTGCCAGCAGCTTAGTCTCGACAGAGAACTATGGCTACACCTTC.

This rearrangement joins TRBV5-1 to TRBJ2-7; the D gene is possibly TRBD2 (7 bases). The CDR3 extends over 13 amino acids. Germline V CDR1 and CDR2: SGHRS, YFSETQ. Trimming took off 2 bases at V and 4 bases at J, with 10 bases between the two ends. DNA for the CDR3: TGCGCCAGCAGCTTAAAGGGGGGGTACGAGCAGTACTTC. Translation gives CASSLKGGYEQYF.

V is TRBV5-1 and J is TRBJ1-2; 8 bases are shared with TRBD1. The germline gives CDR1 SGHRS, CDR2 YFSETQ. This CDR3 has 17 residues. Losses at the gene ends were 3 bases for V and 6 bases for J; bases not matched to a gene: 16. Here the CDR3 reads CASSYETPGQGGNGYTF. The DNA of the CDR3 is TGCGCCAGCAGCTACGAAACCCCCGGACAGGGAGGAAATGGCTACACCTTC.

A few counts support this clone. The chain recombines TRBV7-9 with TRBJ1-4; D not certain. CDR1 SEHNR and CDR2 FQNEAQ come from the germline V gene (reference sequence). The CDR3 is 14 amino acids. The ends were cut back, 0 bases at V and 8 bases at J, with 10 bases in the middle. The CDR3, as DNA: TGTGCCAGCAGCTTAGCCGAGGGAGGGGAAAAACTGTTTTTT. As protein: CASSLAEGGEKLFF.

Here the CDR3 DNA reads TGTGCCAGCACCATGACTAGCGGGGTTTCTACCTGGAATGAGCAGTTCTTC. Its protein is CASTMTSGVSTWNEQFF. The chain is built from TRBV25-1 and TRBJ2-1; 11 bases align to TRBD2. Per germline, CDR1 MGHDK and CDR2 SYGVNS. The CDR3 runs 17 residues. J lost 7 bases, V lost 7 bases, and 15 bases had no gene match.

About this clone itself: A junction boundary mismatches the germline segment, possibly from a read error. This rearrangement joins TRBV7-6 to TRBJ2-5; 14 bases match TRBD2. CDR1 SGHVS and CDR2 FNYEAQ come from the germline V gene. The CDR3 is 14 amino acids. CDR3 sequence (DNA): TGTGCCAGCAGCCCACGGACTAGCGGGGGGCCCGTTAACTTC. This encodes CASSPRTSGGPVNF. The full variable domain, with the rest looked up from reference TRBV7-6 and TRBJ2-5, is GAGVSQSPRYKVTKRGQDVALRCDPISGHVSLYWYRQALGQGPEFLTYFNYEAQQDKSGLPNDRFSAERPEGSISTLTIQRTEQRDSAMYRCASSPRTSGGPVNFGPGTRLLVL.

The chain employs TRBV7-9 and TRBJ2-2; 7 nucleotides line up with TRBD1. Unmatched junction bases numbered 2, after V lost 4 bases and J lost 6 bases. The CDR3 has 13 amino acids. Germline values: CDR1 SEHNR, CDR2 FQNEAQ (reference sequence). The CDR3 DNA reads TGTGCCAGCAGCTCACAGGGGTCCGGGGAGCTGTTTTTT. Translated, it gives CASSSQGSGELFF.

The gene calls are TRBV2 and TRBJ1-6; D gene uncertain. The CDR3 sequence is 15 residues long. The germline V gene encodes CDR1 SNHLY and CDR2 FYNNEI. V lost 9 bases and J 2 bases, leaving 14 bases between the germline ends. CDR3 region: CASRFLPPYNSPLHF. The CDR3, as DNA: TGTGCCAGTCGGTTCCTACCTCCCTATAATTCACCCCTCCACTTT.

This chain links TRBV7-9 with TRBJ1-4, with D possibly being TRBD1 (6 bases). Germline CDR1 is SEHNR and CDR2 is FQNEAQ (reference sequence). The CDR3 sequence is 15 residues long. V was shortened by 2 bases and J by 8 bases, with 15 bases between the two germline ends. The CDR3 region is CASSLNLQGREKLFF. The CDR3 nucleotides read TGTGCCAGCAGCTTAAATTTACAGGGACGGGAAAAACTGTTTTTT.

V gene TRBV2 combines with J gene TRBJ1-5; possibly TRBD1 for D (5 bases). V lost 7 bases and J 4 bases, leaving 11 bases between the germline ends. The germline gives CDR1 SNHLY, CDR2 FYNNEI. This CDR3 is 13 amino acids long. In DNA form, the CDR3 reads TGTGCCAGCACAAGGGGTCGTAATCAGCCCCAGCATTTT. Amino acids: CASTRGRNQPQHF.

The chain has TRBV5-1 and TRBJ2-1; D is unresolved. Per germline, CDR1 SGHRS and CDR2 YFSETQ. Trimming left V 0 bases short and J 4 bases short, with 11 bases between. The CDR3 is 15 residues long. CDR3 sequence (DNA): TGCGCCAGCAGCTTGGAGTATGGCTTTTACAATGAGCAGTTCTTC. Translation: CASSLEYGFYNEQFF.

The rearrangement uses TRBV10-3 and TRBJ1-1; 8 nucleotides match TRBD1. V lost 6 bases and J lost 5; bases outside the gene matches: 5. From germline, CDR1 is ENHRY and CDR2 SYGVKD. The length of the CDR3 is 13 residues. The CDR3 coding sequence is TGTGCCATCAGGGGACAGGAGTGGACTGAAGCTTTCTTT. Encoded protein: CAIRGQEWTEAFF.

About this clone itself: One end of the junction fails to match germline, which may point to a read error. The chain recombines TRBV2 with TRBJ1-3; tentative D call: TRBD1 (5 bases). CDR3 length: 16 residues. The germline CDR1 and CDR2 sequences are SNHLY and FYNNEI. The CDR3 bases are TGTGCCAGGAGTGGAGGACAAGGAGACTCTGGAAACACCATATATTTT. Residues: CARSGGQGDSGNTIYF.

The CDR3 sequence: CASSLTGRAGANVLTF. The CDR3 region has the DNA TGTGCCAGCAGCTTAACGGGGCGAGCTGGGGCCAACGTCCTGACTTTC. V is TRBV7-3 and J is TRBJ2-6; D perhaps matches TRBD1 (5 bases). In germline, CDR1 is SGHTA, CDR2 FQGTGA. Trimming took 0 bases from V and 2 from J, leaving 8 bases between them. This CDR3 contains 16 residues. The variable domain in full, completed from reference TRBV7-3 and TRBJ2-6, reads GAGVSQTPSNKVTEKGKYVELRCDPISGHTALYWYRQSLGQGPEFLIYFQGTGAADDSGLPNDRFFAVRPEGSVSTLKIQRTERGDSAVYLCASSLTGRAGANVLTFGAGSRLTVL.

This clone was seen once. CDR3 residues: CASSLALRAGAPYNEQFF. CDR3 DNA: TGTGCCAGCAGCTTGGCTCTTCGGGCGGGGGCCCCCTACAATGAGCAGTTCTTC. The chain has TRBV5-4 and TRBJ2-1, with D tentatively TRBD2 (7 bases). The V end was cut by 0 bases, the J end by 2 bases, with 18 bases between. This CDR3 comprises 18 residues. Germline-derived CDR1 and CDR2 are SGHNT and YYREEE (reference sequence).

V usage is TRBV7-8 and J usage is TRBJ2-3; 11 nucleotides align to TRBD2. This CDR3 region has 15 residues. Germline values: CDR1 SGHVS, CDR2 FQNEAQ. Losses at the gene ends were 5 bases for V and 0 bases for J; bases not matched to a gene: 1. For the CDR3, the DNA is TGTGCCAGCAGCCGGACTAGCGGGAGCACAGATACGCAGTATTTT. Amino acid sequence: CASSRTSGSTDTQYF.

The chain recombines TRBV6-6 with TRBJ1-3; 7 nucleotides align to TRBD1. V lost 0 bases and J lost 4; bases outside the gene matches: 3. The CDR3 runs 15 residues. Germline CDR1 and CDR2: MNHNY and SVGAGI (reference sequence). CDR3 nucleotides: TGTGCCAGCAGTTACTCAGGGGGCTCCGGAAACACCATATATTTT. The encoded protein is CASSYSGGSGNTIYF.

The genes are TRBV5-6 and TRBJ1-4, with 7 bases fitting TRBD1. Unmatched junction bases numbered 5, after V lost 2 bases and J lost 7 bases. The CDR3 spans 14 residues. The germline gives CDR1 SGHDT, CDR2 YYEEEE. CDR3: CASSFGTEPEKLFF. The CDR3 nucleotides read TGTGCCAGCAGCTTCGGGACAGAGCCTGAAAAACTGTTTTTT.

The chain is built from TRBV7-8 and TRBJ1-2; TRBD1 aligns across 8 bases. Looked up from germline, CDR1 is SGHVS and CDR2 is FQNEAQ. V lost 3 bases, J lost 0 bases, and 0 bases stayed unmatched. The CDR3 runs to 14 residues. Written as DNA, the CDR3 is TGTGCCAGCAGCTTGGGACAGGCTAACTATGGCTACACCTTC. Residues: CASSLGQANYGYTF.